This entry lists 18 T cell receptor beta chains sequenced from one sample in a study of breast tumors, draining lymph nodes, adjacent tissues (TCRdb year 2016). Lymph node samples came from the axillary draining lymph nodes of breast cancer patients. Library preparation employed multiplex PCR. Sequencing took place on an Illumina HiSeq 2000. TCRdb reran the public reads through fastp at Q25 and MiXCR, keeping productive beta chains. Entries that share a CDR3 protein sequence are merged under the most common genes and DNA. The sample has about 180,000 distinct CDR3 sequences on record, roughly a third of them singletons. The ten largest clones represent 4.3% of the sample. Specimen: axillary lymph node tissue. These receptor sequences come from a female donor with breast cancer. Some clones in this sample may be carry-over from other donors' samples.

V and J are TRBV25-1 and TRBJ2-2; 12 bases are a match to TRBD2. The CDR3 is made up of 17 amino acids. Unmatched junction bases numbered 4, after V lost 3 bases and J lost 2 bases. Germline V gene lookup returns CDR1 MGHDK and CDR2 SYGVNS. The CDR3 sequence is CASSDSSGGENTGELFF. The CDR3 bases are TGTGCCAGCAGTGATTCTAGCGGGGGGGAAAACACCGGGGAGCTGTTTTTT.

This clonotype was detected ten times or more. The chain is built from TRBV20-1 and TRBJ2-1; D perhaps matches TRBD1 (6 bases). There are 15 residues in the CDR3. In germline, CDR1 is DFQATT, CDR2 SNEGSKA (reference sequence). Trimming pared 6 bases from V and 7 bases from J, leaving 22 bases between. Here the CDR3 DNA reads TGCAGTGCAGGGATGGGTCAGGGGTTTCGGAATGAGCAGTTCTTC. This sequence encodes CSAGMGQGFRNEQFF.

This clonotype was found many times. This rearrangement joins TRBV20-1 to TRBJ2-1; weak D call: TRBD1 (6 bases). The CDR3 extends over 12 amino acids. Per the germline V gene, CDR1 is DFQATT and CDR2 is SNEGSKA (reference sequence). V was cut by 3 bases and J by 6 bases, with 9 bases left in between. The CDR3 protein is CSARYRVNEQFF. CDR3 in DNA: TGCAGTGCTAGGTACAGGGTCAATGAGCAGTTCTTC.

This clonotype was seen at least ten times. The chain links TRBV4-1 to TRBJ2-5, with D perhaps assigned TRBD1 or TRBD2 (6 bases each). The CDR3 covers 17 residues. CDR1 and CDR2 (germline): MGHRA, YSYEKL. V lost 0 bases and J 4 bases, leaving 18 bases between the germline ends. The DNA for the CDR3 is TGCGCCAGCAGCCAAGAGGGGGGCGGGGTTGGGGGAGAGACCCAGTACTTC. It specifies CASSQEGGGVGGETQYF.

This clonotype has a count of ten or more. This chain connects TRBV12-3 or TRBV12-4 to TRBJ1-2; a weak D match, TRBD1 (5 bases). The germline V and J ends were trimmed by 5 bases and 1 base, with 11 bases remaining between them. The CDR3 contains 14 residues. CDR3 nucleotide sequence: TGTGCCAGCAGTCCCGACAGTTTTAACTATGGCTACACCTTC. Translated: CASSPDSFNYGYTF.

This clonotype was recorded a few times. This chain connects TRBV6-5 to TRBJ1-1; D possibly corresponds to TRBD1 (6 bases). Trimming stripped 7 bases from V and 1 base from J, with 16 bases between. CDR1 and CDR2 (germline): MNHEY, SVGAGI. The CDR3 is 15 amino acids. The chain's CDR3 is CASTTTLDRNTEAFF. The CDR3 DNA reads as TGTGCCAGCACCACCACCTTGGACAGGAACACTGAAGCTTTCTTT.

This clonotype was recorded many times. The CDR3 region has the DNA TGTGCCAGCGGCCGAAGGGGACAGGGGGCGCTTGGCTACACCTTC. The encoded protein is CASGRRGQGALGYTF. This chain uses TRBV7-9 with TRBJ1-2; TRBD1 agrees at 12 bases. Unmatched junction bases numbered 11, after V lost 8 bases and J lost 7 bases. Germline V CDR1 and CDR2: SEHNR, FQNEAQ (reference sequence). The CDR3 is 15 amino acids.

This clonotype was observed many times. The J gene is TRBJ2-6, the V gene TRBV15, with a weak D call TRBD2 (6 bases). The ends were cut back, 2 bases at V and 0 bases at J, with 11 bases in the middle. The CDR3 spans 17 residues. From germline, CDR1 is LNHNV and CDR2 YYDKDF (reference sequence). The CDR3 DNA is TGTGCCACCAGCAGATGGGGAGGTTCCTCTGGGGCCAACGTCCTGACTTTC. This gives the protein CATSRWGGSSGANVLTF.

This clonotype was seen repeatedly, ten times or more. The CDR3 region is CASSIYRDSKTDTQYF. The DNA of the CDR3 is TGTGCCAGCAGCATATACCGGGACAGTAAGACAGATACGCAGTATTTT. V usage is TRBV7-6 and J usage is TRBJ2-3; 7 bases are a match to TRBD1. The germline V gene has CDR1 SGHVS and CDR2 FNYEAQ. The CDR3 is made up of 16 amino acids. J lost 3 bases, V lost 5 bases, and 11 bases had no gene match.

This clonotype was found many times. This chain links TRBV9 with TRBJ2-5; 10 positions agree with TRBD1. Germline CDR1 reads SGDLS; CDR2 reads YYNGEE. This CDR3 has 16 amino acids. The ends lost 0 bases at V and 4 bases at J; junction bases unmatched: 6. The CDR3 sequence: CASSVAGTGEGETQYF. The DNA for the CDR3 is TGTGCCAGCAGCGTAGCTGGGACAGGGGAAGGAGAGACCCAGTACTTC.

This clonotype was seen repeatedly, ten times or more. The chain has TRBV29-1 and TRBJ1-2, with 8 bases matching TRBD1. This CDR3 has 13 amino acids. The germline gives CDR1 SQVTM, CDR2 ANQGSEA. V lost 8 bases, J lost 4 bases, and 9 bases stayed unmatched. CDR3 loop: CSTRGQGSYGYTF. In DNA form, the CDR3 reads TGCAGCACCCGAGGACAGGGAAGCTATGGCTACACCTTC.

This clonotype occurred many times. This chain uses TRBV2 with TRBJ1-6, with D tentatively TRBD1 (5 bases). The V end was cut by 4 bases, the J end by 9 bases, with 13 bases between. The CDR3 is made up of 14 amino acids. Germline V gene sequence: CDR1 SNHLY, CDR2 FYNNEI. The CDR3 is CASSGQGLGSPLHF. The CDR3, as DNA: TGTGCCAGCAGTGGGCAGGGCCTGGGTTCACCCCTCCACTTT.

This clonotype was counted ten times or more. The gene calls are TRBV12-3 or TRBV12-4 and TRBJ2-7; D is ambiguous. Trimming took 5 bases from V and 0 from J, leaving 11 bases between them. The CDR3 sequence is 14 residues long. The CDR3 spells CASSVVGSSYEQYF. CDR3 in DNA: TGTGCCAGCAGTGTAGTAGGTAGCTCCTACGAGCAGTACTTC.

The chain uses TRBV4-2 and TRBJ1-4; the D is unclear. The CDR3 is made up of 15 amino acids. V was clipped by 2 bases and J by 8 bases, with 15 bases between them. CDR1 is LGHNA and CDR2 is YNFKEQ in the germline V gene. CDR3 loop: CASSQPGGLREKLFF. CDR3 nucleotides: TGTGCCAGCAGCCAACCTGGAGGGCTGAGGGAAAAACTGTTTTTT.

This clonotype was seen many times. This chain links TRBV13 with TRBJ2-1; D is undetermined. The germline V and J ends were trimmed by 5 bases and 3 bases, with 17 bases remaining between them. The CDR3 has 16 amino acids. Germline-derived CDR1 and CDR2 are PRHDT and FYEKMQ (reference sequence). In nucleotides, the CDR3 is TGTGCCAGCAGCCAGAGAGATCGTGGGCTCTACAATGAGCAGTTCTTC. Translated, it gives CASSQRDRGLYNEQFF.

About this clonotype itself: Given a much more abundant clone one base away, this may be a read error. The rearrangement joins TRBV20-1 to TRBJ2-3, with D tentatively TRBD1 (5 bases). This CDR3 is built from 14 residues. Trimming removed 4 bases at V and 8 bases at J, with 19 bases between. Germline loops: CDR1 DFQATT, CDR2 SNEGSKA (reference sequence). CDR3 sequence: CSAMGSGAPATQYF. In DNA form, the CDR3 reads TGCAGTGCTATGGGTAGTGGGGCGCCAGCTACGCAGTATTTT.

This clonotype was detected many times. The chain uses TRBV7-9 and TRBJ2-3; unclear D gene. V was trimmed by 3 bases and J by 3 bases, leaving 10 bases between them. CDR1 and CDR2 from the germline V gene are SEHNR and FQNEAQ (reference sequence). The CDR3 consists of 14 residues. This CDR3 reads CASSLSQETDTQYF. CDR3 nucleotide sequence: TGTGCCAGCAGCTTGTCCCAGGAGACAGATACGCAGTATTTT.

In its sample, this clonotype was seen many times. The V gene is TRBV4-1, the J gene TRBJ2-2, with D perhaps TRBD1 (6 bases). V was cut by 1 base and J by 5 bases, with 20 bases left in between. The CDR3 length is 18 residues. CDR1 and CDR2 from the germline V gene are MGHRA and YSYEKL. The CDR3 sequence: CASSQGPMTGSGTGELFF. CDR3 in DNA: TGCGCCAGCAGCCAAGGTCCAATGACAGGCTCAGGGACCGGGGAGCTGTTTTTT.